This T cell receptor (beta chain) was captured in a study of T cells after yellow fever vaccination. Study-wide findings and caveats: Abundant clonotypes from the bulk population could have been carried over as contaminants into FACS-sorted repertoires.

With 6 bases removed from V and 5 bases from J, the gap between germline ends came to 11 bases. The germline CDR1 and CDR2 sequences are LNHDA and SQIVND (reference sequence). The CDR3 extends over 12 amino acids. The sample holds many counts of this clonotype. The antigen is unknown. TCRdb reprocessed the 5' RACE reads via MiXCR and lists one record per CDR3 protein. The table includes about 58,000 distinct CDR3 sequences, around 6.9% detected once. The genes are TRBV19 and TRBJ2-7; D is possibly TRBD2 (6 bases). The sequence came from a man between 18 and 29 years old who received the YFV17D yellow fever vaccine. The specimen comprised CD8+ T cells sorted from PBMCs, sampled on the day of the first yellow fever vaccination. CDR3 nucleotide sequence: TGTGCCAGTAGCCGCGGGATGGACGAGCAGTACTTC. This codes for CASSRGMDEQYF.